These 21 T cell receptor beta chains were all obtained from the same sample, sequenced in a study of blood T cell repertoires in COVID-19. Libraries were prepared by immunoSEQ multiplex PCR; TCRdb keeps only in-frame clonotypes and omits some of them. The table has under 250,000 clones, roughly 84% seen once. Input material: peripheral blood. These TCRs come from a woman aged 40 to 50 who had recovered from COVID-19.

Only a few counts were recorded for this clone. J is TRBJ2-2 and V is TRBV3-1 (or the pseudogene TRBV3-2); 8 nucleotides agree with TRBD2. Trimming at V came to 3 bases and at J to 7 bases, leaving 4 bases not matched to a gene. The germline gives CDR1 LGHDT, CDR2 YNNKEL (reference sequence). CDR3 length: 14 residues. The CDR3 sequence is CASSHRGGHGELFF. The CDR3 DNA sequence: TGTGCCAGCAGCCACCGGGGGGGCCACGGGGAGCTGTTTTTT.

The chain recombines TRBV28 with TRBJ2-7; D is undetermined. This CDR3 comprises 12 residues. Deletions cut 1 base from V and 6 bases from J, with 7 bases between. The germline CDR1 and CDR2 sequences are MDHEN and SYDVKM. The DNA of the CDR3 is TGTGCCAGCAGTTTATCTAGTCCCGAGCAGTACTTC. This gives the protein CASSLSSPEQYF.

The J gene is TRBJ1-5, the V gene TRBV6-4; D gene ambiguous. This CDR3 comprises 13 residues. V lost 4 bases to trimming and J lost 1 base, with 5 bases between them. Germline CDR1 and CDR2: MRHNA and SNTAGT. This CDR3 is CASSVESNQPQHF. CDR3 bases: TGTGCCAGCAGTGTCGAGAGCAATCAGCCCCAGCATTTT.

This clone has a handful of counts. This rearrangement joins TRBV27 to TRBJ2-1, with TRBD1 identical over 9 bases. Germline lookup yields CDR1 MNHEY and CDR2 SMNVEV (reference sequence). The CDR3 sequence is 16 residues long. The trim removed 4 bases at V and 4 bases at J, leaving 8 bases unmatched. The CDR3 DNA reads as TGTGCCAGCAGTTCAACAGGGGGCCTGATTTACAATGAGCAGTTCTTC. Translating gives CASSSTGGLIYNEQFF.

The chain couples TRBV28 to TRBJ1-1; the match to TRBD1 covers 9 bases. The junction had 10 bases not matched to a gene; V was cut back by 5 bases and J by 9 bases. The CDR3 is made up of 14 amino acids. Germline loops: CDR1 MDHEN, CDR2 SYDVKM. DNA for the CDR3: TGTGCCAGCAGTCGGGAACAGGGGGCTAGGAAAGCTTTCTTT. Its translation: CASSREQGARKAFF. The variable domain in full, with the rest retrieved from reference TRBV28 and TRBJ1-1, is DVKVTQSSRYLVKRTGEKVFLECVQDMDHENMFWYRQDPGLGLRLIYFSYDVKMKEKGDIPEGYSVSREKKERFSLILESASTNQTSMYLCASSREQGARKAFFGQGTRLTVV.

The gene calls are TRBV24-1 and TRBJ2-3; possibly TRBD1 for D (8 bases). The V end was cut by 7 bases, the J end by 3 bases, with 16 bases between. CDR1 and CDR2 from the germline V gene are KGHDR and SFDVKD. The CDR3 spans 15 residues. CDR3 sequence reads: CATRGGDRLTDTQYF. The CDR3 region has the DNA TGTGCCACCAGGGGGGGGGACAGGCTGACAGATACGCAGTATTTT.

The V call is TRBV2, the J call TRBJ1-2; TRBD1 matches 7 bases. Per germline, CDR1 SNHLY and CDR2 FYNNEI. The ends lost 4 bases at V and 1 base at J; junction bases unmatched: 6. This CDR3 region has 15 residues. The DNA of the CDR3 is TGTGCCAGCAGTGCGCCGCAGGGGGTTAACTATGGCTACACCTTC. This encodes CASSAPQGVNYGYTF.

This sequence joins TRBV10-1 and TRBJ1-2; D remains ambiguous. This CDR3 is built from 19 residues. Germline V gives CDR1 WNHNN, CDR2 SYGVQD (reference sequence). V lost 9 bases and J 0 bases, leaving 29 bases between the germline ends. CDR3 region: CARKGGCSVQGESNYGYTF. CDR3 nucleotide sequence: TGCGCCAGGAAAGGAGGGTGTTCGGTACAAGGCGAATCTAACTATGGCTACACCTTC.

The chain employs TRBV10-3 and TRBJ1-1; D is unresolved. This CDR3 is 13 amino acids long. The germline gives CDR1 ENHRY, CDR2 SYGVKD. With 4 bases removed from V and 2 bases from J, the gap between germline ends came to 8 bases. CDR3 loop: CAISGSYNTEAFF. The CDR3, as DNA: TGTGCCATCAGTGGATCCTATAACACTGAAGCTTTCTTT.

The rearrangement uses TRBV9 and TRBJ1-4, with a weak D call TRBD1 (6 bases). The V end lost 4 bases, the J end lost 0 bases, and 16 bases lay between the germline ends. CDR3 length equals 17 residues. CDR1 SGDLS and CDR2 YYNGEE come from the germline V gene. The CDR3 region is CASSRQALSATNEKLFF. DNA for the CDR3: TGTGCCAGCAGCCGACAGGCCTTATCTGCAACTAATGAAAAACTGTTTTTT.

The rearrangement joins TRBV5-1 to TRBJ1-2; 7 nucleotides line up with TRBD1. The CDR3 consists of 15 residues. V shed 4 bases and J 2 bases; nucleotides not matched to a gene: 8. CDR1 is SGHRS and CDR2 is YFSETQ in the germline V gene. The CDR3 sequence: CASSPLTGSNYGYTF. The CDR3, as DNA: TGCGCCAGCAGCCCACTGACAGGGTCCAACTATGGCTACACCTTC. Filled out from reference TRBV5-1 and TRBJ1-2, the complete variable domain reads KAGVTQTPRYLIKTRGQQVTLSCSPISGHRSVSWYQQTPGQGLQFLFEYFSETQRNKGNFPGRFSGRQFSNSRSEMNVSTLELGDSALYLCASSPLTGSNYGYTFGSGTRLTVV.

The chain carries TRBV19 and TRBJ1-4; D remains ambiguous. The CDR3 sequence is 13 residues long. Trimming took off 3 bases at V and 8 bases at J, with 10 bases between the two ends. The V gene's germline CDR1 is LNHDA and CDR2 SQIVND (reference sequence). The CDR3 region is CASSMREEEKLFF. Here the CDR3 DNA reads TGTGCCAGTAGTATGAGGGAGGAGGAAAAACTGTTTTTT.

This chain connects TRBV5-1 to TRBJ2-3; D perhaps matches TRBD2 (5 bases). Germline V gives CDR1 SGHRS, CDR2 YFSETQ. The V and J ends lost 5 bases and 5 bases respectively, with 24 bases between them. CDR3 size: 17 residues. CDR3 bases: TGCGCCAGCAGTATTAGCACGGACTTTGGCTCGCAAGATACGCAGTATTTT. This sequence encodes CASSISTDFGSQDTQYF.

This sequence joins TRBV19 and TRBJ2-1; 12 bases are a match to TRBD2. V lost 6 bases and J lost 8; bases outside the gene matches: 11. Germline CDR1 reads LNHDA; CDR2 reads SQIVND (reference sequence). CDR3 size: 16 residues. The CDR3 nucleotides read TGTGCCAGTAGCACCACGCTAGCGGGGGGGACTTATGAGCAGTTCTTC. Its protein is CASSTTLAGGTYEQFF.

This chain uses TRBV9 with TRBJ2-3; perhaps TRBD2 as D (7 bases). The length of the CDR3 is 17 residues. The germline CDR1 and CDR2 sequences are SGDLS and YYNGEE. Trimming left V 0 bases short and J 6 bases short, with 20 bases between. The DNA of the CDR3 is TGTGCCAGCAGCGTAGCTGGTGGGGGGGGGCCGTCCGATACGCAGTATTTT. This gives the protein CASSVAGGGGPSDTQYF.

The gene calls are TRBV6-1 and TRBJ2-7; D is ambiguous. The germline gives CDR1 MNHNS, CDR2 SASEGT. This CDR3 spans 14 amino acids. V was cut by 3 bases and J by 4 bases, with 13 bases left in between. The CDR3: CASSDVGSQYEQYF. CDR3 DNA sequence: TGTGCCAGCAGTGACGTTGGCTCACAGTACGAGCAGTACTTC.

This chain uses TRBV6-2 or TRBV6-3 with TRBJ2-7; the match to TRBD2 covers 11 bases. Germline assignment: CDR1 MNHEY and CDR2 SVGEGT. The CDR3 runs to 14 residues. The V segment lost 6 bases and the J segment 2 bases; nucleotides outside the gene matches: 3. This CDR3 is CASSILAGAYEQYF. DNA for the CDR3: TGTGCCAGCAGCATACTAGCGGGGGCCTACGAGCAGTACTTC.

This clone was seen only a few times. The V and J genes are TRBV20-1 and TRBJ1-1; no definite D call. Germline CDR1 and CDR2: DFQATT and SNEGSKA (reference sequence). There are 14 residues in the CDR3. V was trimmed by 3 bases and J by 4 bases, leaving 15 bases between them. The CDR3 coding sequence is TGCAGTGCTAGTGTTTCGGGGAGGAGCACTGAAGCTTTCTTT. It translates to CSASVSGRSTEAFF.

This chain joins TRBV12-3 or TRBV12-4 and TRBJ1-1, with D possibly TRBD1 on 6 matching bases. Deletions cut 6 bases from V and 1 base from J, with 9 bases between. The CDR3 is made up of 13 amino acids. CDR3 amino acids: CASRQGGNTEAFF. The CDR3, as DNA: TGTGCCAGCAGGCAAGGGGGGAACACTGAAGCTTTCTTT.

The CDR3, as DNA: TGTGCCAGCAGCCGGGACAGGGTAAATGAGCAGTTCTTC. It encodes CASSRDRVNEQFF. The chain links TRBV7-7 to TRBJ2-1, with 9 bases lining up with TRBD1. V lost 5 bases and J lost 7; bases outside the gene matches: 3. The CDR3 covers 13 residues. Germline CDR1 SSHAT, CDR2 FNYEAQ (reference sequence).

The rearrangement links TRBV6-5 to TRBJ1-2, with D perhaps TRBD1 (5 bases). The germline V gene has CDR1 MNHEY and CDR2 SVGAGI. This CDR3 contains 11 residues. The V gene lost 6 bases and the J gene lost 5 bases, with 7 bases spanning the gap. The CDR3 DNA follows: TGTGCCAGCAGGACAGCTTATGGCTACACCTTC. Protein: CASRTAYGYTF.